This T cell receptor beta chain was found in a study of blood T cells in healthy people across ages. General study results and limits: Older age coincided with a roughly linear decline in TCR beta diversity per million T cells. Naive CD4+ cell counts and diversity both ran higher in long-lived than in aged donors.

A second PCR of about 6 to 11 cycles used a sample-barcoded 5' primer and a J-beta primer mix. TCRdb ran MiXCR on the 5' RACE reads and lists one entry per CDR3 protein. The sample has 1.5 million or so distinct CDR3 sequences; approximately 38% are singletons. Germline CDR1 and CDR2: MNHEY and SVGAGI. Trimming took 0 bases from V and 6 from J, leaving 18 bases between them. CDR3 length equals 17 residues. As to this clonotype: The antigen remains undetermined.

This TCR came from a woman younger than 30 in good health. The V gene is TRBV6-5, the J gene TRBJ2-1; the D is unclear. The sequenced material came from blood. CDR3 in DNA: TGTGCCAGCAGTTACTCTTCCGGTGGCGGTCTTGGCAATGAGCAGTTCTTC. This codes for CASSYSSGGGLGNEQFF.